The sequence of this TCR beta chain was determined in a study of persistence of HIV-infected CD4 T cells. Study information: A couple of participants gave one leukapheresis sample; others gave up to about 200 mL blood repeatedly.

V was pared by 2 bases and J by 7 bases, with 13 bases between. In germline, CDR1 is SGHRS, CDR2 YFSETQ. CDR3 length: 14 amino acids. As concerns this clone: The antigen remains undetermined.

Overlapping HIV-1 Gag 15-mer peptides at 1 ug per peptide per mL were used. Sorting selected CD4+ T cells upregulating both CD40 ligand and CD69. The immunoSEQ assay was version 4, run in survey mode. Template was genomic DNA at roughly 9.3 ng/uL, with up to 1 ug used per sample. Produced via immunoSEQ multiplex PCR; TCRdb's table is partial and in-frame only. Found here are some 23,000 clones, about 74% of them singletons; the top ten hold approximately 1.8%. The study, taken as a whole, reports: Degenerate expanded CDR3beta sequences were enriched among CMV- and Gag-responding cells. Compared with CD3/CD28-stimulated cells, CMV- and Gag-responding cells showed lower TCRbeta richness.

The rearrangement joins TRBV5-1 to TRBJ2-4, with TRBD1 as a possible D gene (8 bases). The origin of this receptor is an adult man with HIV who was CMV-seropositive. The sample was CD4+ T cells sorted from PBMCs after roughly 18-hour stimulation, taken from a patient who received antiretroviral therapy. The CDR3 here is CASSFEQGGNIQYF. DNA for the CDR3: TGCGCCAGCAGCTTTGAACAGGGGGGGAACATTCAGTACTTC. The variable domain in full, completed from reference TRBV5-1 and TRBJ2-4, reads KAGVTQTPRYLIKTRGQQVTLSCSPISGHRSVSWYQQTPGQGLQFLFEYFSETQRNKGNFPGRFSGRQFSNSRSEMNVSTLELGDSALYLCASSFEQGGNIQYFGAGTRLSVL.